These T cell receptor beta chains were read from a single sample in a study of cytomegalovirus exposure and HLA in healthy donors. This table comes from immunoSEQ multiplex PCR, and its TCRdb copy is limited to in-frame clones, with some not included. The sample lists around 120,000 clones; more than 60% were seen once. Sequencing was done on a sample of PBMCs. Receptors originate from a woman between 40 and 50 years old in good health and CMV-seropositive. The CDR3 runs from the conserved cysteine through the conserved F or W. Fields, in order: V gene, clone size, D gene, CDR3 protein. D genes are given only for firm matches. Size is omitted from some rows. Given values are once, few, many or a class for expanded clones.

TRBV10-2	.	TRBD1	CASSESGGRNQPQHF
TRBV7-9	.	.	CASSLGPSAPLHF
TRBV4-2	.	.	CASSQLFLNTEAFF
TRBV7-2	.	TRBD2	CASSPHTSGSSYEQYF
TRBV6-5	.	.	CASSLRGNYGYTF
TRBV6-1	many	.	CASSEVGRAHYGYTF
TRBV19	once	TRBD2	CASTGTSRYEQFF
TRBV29-1	.	TRBD1	CSVRTGGGDTEAFF
TRBV6-1	.	.	CASVDLWARQPQHF
TRBV11-2	once	.	CASSQRGGSGNTIYF
TRBV6-5	.	.	CASTKQVNTEAFF
TRBV27	.	TRBD1	CASSPHLRGPYNSPLHF
TRBV5-1	.	.	CASSPQGGDSYNEQFF
TRBV7-9	.	.	CASTQGSYEQYF
TRBV4-1	.	.	CASSQRDFFETYEQYF
TRBV5-6	.	TRBD1	CASSRDSRSYNSPLHF
TRBV15	few	.	CATSNRGLGLLYNSPLHF
TRBV12-5	.	TRBD1	CASGQTGNSYEQYF
TRBV5-6	.	TRBD1	CASSLIQGKTNEQYF
TRBV5-1	once	.	CASSLDAGSDEKLFF
TRBV6-5	.	TRBD1	CASSYTGGDTQYF
TRBV7-8	.	.	CASSLLEGGGYTF
TRBV15	.	TRBD2	CATSSLAGADTQYF
TRBV6-4	.	TRBD1	CASSSTGTTGELFF
TRBV2	.	TRBD1	CASDPGGQGYTF
TRBV7-9	.	TRBD2	CASSPSEGTSGLRNTQYF
TRBV10-3	.	.	CAISTGTNQPQHF
TRBV21-1	.	.	CASSSTSADTQYF
TRBV19	.	.	CASSTTGVGDSPLHF
TRBV18	.	TRBD2	CASTFLAGGDTGELFF
TRBV5-1	.	TRBD1	CASSLGTGYTGELFF
TRBV15	.	TRBD2	CATSKGLGSSGGTGANVLTF
TRBV19	.	TRBD1	CASSIVSQGAAGSPLHF